Presented here are 3 T cell receptor beta chains from one specimen sequenced in a study of monozygotic twins with inflammatory bowel disease. Each CDR3 protein gets one entry in TCRdb, which reprocessed the 5' RACE reads and gives no DNA. This sample's clone table lists about 450,000 distinct CDR3 sequences. The sequencing sample was made of blood. The source is a human donor with ulcerative colitis or Crohn's disease, or a healthy co-twin of an affected twin (not recorded which).

The V call is TRBV4-1, the J call TRBJ1-3; absent DNA, TCRdb's TRBD1 call cannot be checked. In germline, CDR1 is MGHRA, CDR2 YSYEKL. This CDR3 spans 17 amino acids. The CDR3 loop is CASSQDTGARSGNTIYF.

The V gene is TRBV6-1, the J gene TRBJ2-5; TCRdb designates TRBD1, a call that cannot be tested without DNA. Germline CDR1 reads MNHNS; CDR2 reads SASEGT. The CDR3 spans 11 residues. CDR3: CASSTYRVEYF.

The CDR3 sequence is CSAVRWVQGDPNKDEQFF. This chain connects TRBV20-1 to TRBJ2-1; TCRdb's assignment of TRBD1 cannot be checked, as there is no DNA. In germline, CDR1 is DFQATT, CDR2 SNEGSKA (reference sequence). The CDR3 runs to 18 residues.